These 14 T cell receptor beta chains were all obtained from the same sample, sequenced in a study of blood T cell repertoires in COVID-19 (dated by TCRdb to 2018 to 2020). Libraries came from the immunoSEQ multiplex PCR assay. TCRdb re-hosts the immuneACCESS table, in-frame sequences only. Its copies lack some clones; in the studies checked, an unresolved V gene accounts for under half of them, and the cause for the rest is not known. The table for this sample lists 39,000 or so clones; about 83% of them were counted only once. Around two fifths of the sample is in the top ten clones. Sequencing used peripheral blood. The receptors were sampled from an elderly woman with active or convalescent COVID-19.

This clone was seen a handful of times. The chain has TRBV7-9 and TRBJ1-6, with TRBD1 identical over 10 bases. V was clipped by 2 bases and J by 10 bases; unmatched bases: 5. This CDR3 region has 15 residues. Germline values: CDR1 SEHNR, CDR2 FQNEAQ (reference sequence). The CDR3 spells CASSLTDRGQSPLHF. CDR3 sequence (DNA): TGTGCCAGCAGCTTAACTGACAGGGGGCAATCACCCCTCCACTTT. Variable domain in full (rest from reference TRBV7-9 and TRBJ1-6): DTGVSQNPRHKITKRGQNVTFRCDPISEHNRLYWYRQTLGQGPEFLTYFQNEAQLEKSRLLSDRFSAERPKGSFSTLEIQRTEQGDSAMYLCASSLTDRGQSPLHFGNGTRLTVT.

The chain is built from TRBV30 and TRBJ1-2; maybe TRBD1 (6 bases). The CDR3 has 14 residues. Trimming left V 3 bases short and J 8 bases short, with 19 bases between. Looked up from germline, CDR1 is GTSNPN and CDR2 is SVGIG (reference sequence). The CDR3 protein is CAWRATGMVRGYTF. The CDR3 DNA reads TGTGCCTGGAGGGCCACAGGGATGGTTCGCGGCTACACCTTC.

The rearrangement uses TRBV28 and TRBJ2-4; 7 nucleotides match TRBD1. Germline-derived CDR1 and CDR2 are MDHEN and SYDVKM. V lost 2 bases to trimming and J lost 4 bases; unmatched junction nucleotides: 2. The CDR3 totals 14 residues. CDR3 sequence reads: CASSLGTAKNIQYF. Written as DNA, the CDR3 is TGTGCCAGCAGTTTAGGGACAGCTAAAAACATTCAGTACTTC. The full variable domain, completed using reference TRBV28 and TRBJ2-4, is DVKVTQSSRYLVKRTGEKVFLECVQDMDHENMFWYRQDPGLGLRLIYFSYDVKMKEKGDIPEGYSVSREKKERFSLILESASTNQTSMYLCASSLGTAKNIQYFGAGTRLSVL.

The chain has TRBV4-1 and TRBJ1-2; 8 positions agree with TRBD1. The CDR3 is 15 amino acids. CDR1 is MGHRA and CDR2 is YSYEKL in the germline V gene. The V and J ends lost 3 bases and 8 bases, in that order; junction bases with no gene match: 11. The CDR3 protein is CASSQQGAPSGGYTF. CDR3 nucleotide sequence: TGCGCCAGCAGCCAGCAGGGGGCCCCGTCCGGCGGCTACACCTTC.

This clone has a handful of counts. V and J are TRBV9 and TRBJ2-2; D ambiguous. This CDR3 is built from 12 residues. V lost 4 bases and J 5 bases, leaving 6 bases between the germline ends. The V gene's germline CDR1 is SGDLS and CDR2 YYNGEE. The CDR3 sequence is CASSQLTGELFF. CDR3 nucleotide sequence: TGTGCCAGCAGCCAACTTACCGGGGAGCTGTTTTTT.

The chain combines TRBV4-1 with TRBJ1-3; D not resolved. The CDR3 sequence is 17 residues long. V was pared by 0 bases and J by 1 base, with 13 bases between. CDR1 MGHRA and CDR2 YSYEKL come from the germline V gene. Written as DNA, the CDR3 is TGCGCCAGCAGCCAAGAATTTCGACTGATATCTGGAAACACCATATATTTT. Translation: CASSQEFRLISGNTIYF.

This clone appeared a few times. The V call is TRBV28, the J call TRBJ1-4, with a weak D call TRBD1 (6 bases). With 6 bases removed from V and 0 bases from J, the gap between germline ends came to 20 bases. CDR1 and CDR2 (germline): MDHEN, SYDVKM. The CDR3 runs to 18 residues. The CDR3 DNA is TGTGCCAGCAGGTACGGGACACCGAGGATGGCAACTAATGAAAAACTGTTTTTT. This gives the protein CASRYGTPRMATNEKLFF. The full variable domain, rest sourced from reference TRBV28 and TRBJ1-4, is DVKVTQSSRYLVKRTGEKVFLECVQDMDHENMFWYRQDPGLGLRLIYFSYDVKMKEKGDIPEGYSVSREKKERFSLILESASTNQTSMYLCASRYGTPRMATNEKLFFGSGTQLSVL.

The J gene is TRBJ1-2, the V gene TRBV28; D unclear. The V gene's germline CDR1 is MDHEN and CDR2 SYDVKM. The CDR3 extends over 13 amino acids. Trimming shortened V by 2 bases and J by 8 bases, and 12 bases separated the two germline ends. CDR3 sequence reads: CASSLGWANGYTF. In DNA form, the CDR3 reads TGTGCCAGCAGTTTAGGTTGGGCCAACGGCTACACCTTC.

The rearrangement uses TRBV5-4 and TRBJ1-3; the D gene is possibly TRBD1 (6 bases). CDR3 length: 17 amino acids. V dropped 0 bases and J dropped 0 bases, with 13 bases sitting between them. CDR1 is SGHNT, CDR2 YYREEE, per germline (reference sequence). The CDR3 here is CASSLDAGAYSGNTIYF. For the CDR3, the DNA is TGTGCCAGCAGCTTGGATGCAGGGGCATACTCTGGAAACACCATATATTTT.

This clone appeared a few times. V gene TRBV27 combines with J gene TRBJ1-5; D gene ambiguous. Between the trimmed V and J ends, which lost 1 base and 2 bases, there was a span of 3 bases. Per germline, CDR1 MNHEY and CDR2 SMNVEV (reference sequence). The CDR3 spans 13 residues. CDR3: CASSLFGNQPQHF. The CDR3, as DNA: TGTGCCAGCAGTTTATTCGGCAATCAGCCCCAGCATTTT.

The rearrangement uses TRBV11-2 and TRBJ2-5; D is uncertain. The CDR3 spans 13 residues. V lost 0 bases and J lost 5, with 7 bases in between. From germline, CDR1 is SGHAT and CDR2 FQNNGV. CDR3 sequence: CASSLDLRETQYF. The CDR3 DNA sequence: TGTGCCAGCAGCTTAGATTTGCGGGAGACCCAGTACTTC.

This clone showed up just a few times. The genes are TRBV27 and TRBJ2-7; the D gene is possibly TRBD2 (5 bases). The CDR3 sequence is 14 residues long. V was pared by 5 bases and J by 3 bases, with 14 bases between. Germline V gene data show CDR1 as MNHEY and CDR2 as SMNVEV (reference sequence). Written as DNA, the CDR3 is TGTGCCAGCAGTCTCCGGGGAGCGCTCTACGAGCAGTACTTC. Residues: CASSLRGALYEQYF.

The chain recombines TRBV5-4 with TRBJ1-1, with D perhaps TRBD1 (6 bases). Germline CDR1 reads SGHNT; CDR2 reads YYREEE (reference sequence). V lost 5 bases and J 1 base, leaving 9 bases between the germline ends. This CDR3 is built from 13 residues. CDR3 bases: TGTGCCAGCAGGCTACAGGGGAACACTGAAGCTTTCTTT. Protein product: CASRLQGNTEAFF.

This chain links TRBV5-4 with TRBJ2-5, with TRBD2 identical over 7 bases. Germline V gives CDR1 SGHNT, CDR2 YYREEE (reference sequence). The junction had 6 bases not matched to a gene; V was cut back by 4 bases and J by 0 bases. There are 15 residues in the CDR3. Here the CDR3 DNA reads TGTGCCAGCAGCGTCGCTAGCGGAAACCAAGAGACCCAGTACTTC. Translating gives CASSVASGNQETQYF.